The subject of this entry is one T cell receptor beta chain. This record belongs to a study of blood T cell repertoires in COVID-19. Across the study: The United States, Italy and Spain provided the acute and convalescent COVID-19 samples.

With V trimmed by 8 bases and J by 7 bases, 7 bases remained unmatched. From germline, CDR1 is MDHEN and CDR2 SYDVKM. The CDR3 spans 15 residues. Sequencing was performed with immunoSEQ multiplex PCR; in TCRdb, only in-frame clones are kept and a portion is missing. The sample contains about 220,000 clones, approximately 90% of which appear only once. Sequenced sample: PBMCs or T cells enriched from blood (not recorded which). The receptor was derived from a young woman in a cohort exposed to, infected with or recovered from COVID-19 (not recorded which). This chain links TRBV28 with TRBJ2-2, with 13 bases matching TRBD2. DNA for the CDR3: TGTGCCAGCTCACTAGCGGGGGGGCCAGGCGGGGAGCTGTTTTTT. Protein: CASSLAGGPGGELFF.